This is a list of T cell receptor beta chains from one sample in a study of identical twins. Via MiXCR, TCRdb re-called the 5' RACE reads, giving one row per CDR3 protein. The sample yields about 330,000 distinct CDR3 sequences, around 12% seen once. The data also belong to a second study, concerning yellow fever vaccine responses in identical twins.

Sequencing was carried out using CD8+ T cells sorted from blood. Receptors were obtained from a woman under 30 in good health. Both conserved end residues are part of each CDR3.

V,CDR3
TRBV3-1,CASSQEQGSRDGYTF
TRBV4-2,CASSQPSRQGPTDTQYF
TRBV12-3/TRBV12-4,CASSSEGEAFF
TRBV27,CASSLSFTRDYGYTF
TRBV27,CASSHLQETQYF
TRBV5-6,CASSSSGGARTGELFF
TRBV3-1,CASSLGGVTDTQYF
TRBV6-1,CASREDTDTQYF
TRBV6-2/TRBV6-3,CASTISGESSYNEQFF
TRBV5-6,CASSLWGNLNYGYTF
TRBV4-1,CASSQETRGPYGYTF
TRBV24-1,CATSDLTSRNEQFF
TRBV11-2,CASSARIGLADNEQFF
TRBV7-3,CASSLRTGSPFRGGELFF